Shown below are 18 T cell receptor beta chains from a single sample sequenced in a study of naive and memory T cell subsets. Four PCR rounds used nested alpha and beta constant region primers plus the SP2 primer. TCRdb reprocessed the 5' RACE reads with MiXCR, giving one entry per CDR3 protein. The sample holds about 48,000 distinct CDR3 sequences; around 4.7% are singletons and the top ten take approximately 0.84%. TCR cDNA received a 3' ligated oligonucleotide that carried a UMI. The receptors come from a female donor in good health.

This clonotype was seen ten or more times. V gene TRBV18 combines with J gene TRBJ2-5, with no clear D. Trimming removed 0 bases at V and 8 bases at J, with 10 bases between. CDR1 and CDR2 from the germline V gene are KGHSH and LQKENI. The CDR3 has 13 residues. Here the CDR3 reads CASSPPGYGTQYF. Here the CDR3 DNA reads TGTGCCAGCTCACCACCGGGATATGGAACCCAGTACTTC.

This clonotype came up many times. The V gene is TRBV28, the J gene TRBJ2-7; perhaps TRBD1 as D (5 bases). From germline, CDR1 is MDHEN and CDR2 SYDVKM. V was shortened by 4 bases and J by 2 bases, with 18 bases between the two germline ends. The CDR3 consists of 16 residues. The CDR3 region has the DNA TGTGCCAGCAGTTCCCCCCCGCGACAGATTCCCTACGAGCAGTACTTC. It codes for CASSSPPRQIPYEQYF.

At least ten counts were recorded for this clonotype. V gene TRBV7-8 combines with J gene TRBJ1-1; no clear D gene. Germline CDR1 reads SGHVS; CDR2 reads FQNEAQ. The V and J ends lost 5 bases and 6 bases respectively, with 19 bases between them. The CDR3 consists of 15 residues. The CDR3 loop reads CASSILQAGKAEAFF. CDR3 DNA sequence: TGTGCCAGCAGCATCCTCCAGGCCGGCAAGGCTGAAGCTTTCTTT.

The chain couples TRBV2 to TRBJ2-7; no clear D gene. This CDR3 has 14 residues. Between the trimmed V and J ends, which lost 6 bases and 3 bases, there was a span of 15 bases. CDR1 and CDR2 from the germline V gene are SNHLY and FYNNEI. The CDR3 DNA reads as TGTGCCAGCAGGGAGTCCCTGCCCAACTACGAGCAGTACTTC. Translating it yields CASRESLPNYEQYF.

This clonotype was found a few times. As DNA, the CDR3 is TGTGCCAGTAGTACTAGGTCGTCACTGAACACTGAAGCTTTCTTT. Protein: CASSTRSSLNTEAFF. This rearrangement joins TRBV19 to TRBJ1-1; D remains unclear. The CDR3 runs 15 residues. The germline gives CDR1 LNHDA, CDR2 SQIVND (reference sequence). The germline V and J ends were trimmed by 4 bases and 0 bases, with 12 bases remaining between them.

This clonotype was seen repeatedly, ten times or more. This chain links TRBV6-2 or TRBV6-3 with TRBJ2-1; the match to TRBD2 covers 13 bases. The CDR3 sequence is 19 residues long. CDR1 and CDR2 from the germline V gene are MNHEY and SVGEGT. The junction had 17 bases not matched to a gene; V was cut back by 10 bases and J by 2 bases. The CDR3 nucleotides are TGTGCCACCGCGAACAGGCCGGGACTAGCGGGACGTACCTACAATGAGCAGTTCTTC. The encoded protein is CATANRPGLAGRTYNEQFF.

This clonotype was counted a few times. At one of its ends the junction is not consistent with the germline gene, which may arise from a read error. This chain uses TRBV14 with TRBJ1-2; a weak D match, TRBD1 (5 bases). Germline CDR1 and CDR2: SGHDN and FVKESK. This CDR3 is built from 17 residues. CDR3 DNA sequence: TGTGCCAGCAGCCAAGATGATGACAGCGAAGCTAACTATGGCGACACCTTC. Protein sequence: CASSQDDDSEANYGDTF.

This clonotype showed up many times. The chain links TRBV7-2 to TRBJ2-1; D not certain. V shed 3 bases and J shed 6 bases, with 15 bases lying between them. Germline CDR1 and CDR2: SGHTA and FQGNSA. The CDR3 contains 15 residues. CDR3 loop: CASSLEPGPLNEQFF. The CDR3 nucleotides read TGTGCCAGCAGCTTGGAACCGGGTCCCCTCAATGAGCAGTTCTTC.

This clonotype came up a few times. This may be a read error, as it is one base from a much larger clone. The chain uses TRBV20-1 and TRBJ2-3, with D perhaps matching TRBD1 or TRBD2 (6 bases each). CDR1 is DFQATT and CDR2 is SNEGSKA in the germline V gene (reference sequence). CDR3 size: 14 residues. V was shortened by 2 bases and J by 5 bases, with 14 bases between the two germline ends. The CDR3 protein is CSARKGGNGDTQYF. CDR3 DNA sequence: TGCAGTGCTAGAAAGGGGGGAAACGGAGATACGCAGTATTTT.

There are many counts of this clonotype. The chain combines TRBV12-3 or TRBV12-4 with TRBJ1-4; D is possibly TRBD1 (5 bases). The CDR3 loop spans 15 amino acids. Trimming removed 0 bases at V and 3 bases at J, with 8 bases between. CDR3 sequence reads: CASSLASGSNEKLFF. The CDR3 DNA reads TGTGCCAGCAGTTTAGCGTCAGGGTCTAATGAAAAACTGTTTTTT.

About this clonotype itself: A much bigger clone sits one base away, suggesting this may be a read error. The V and J genes are TRBV20-1 and TRBJ1-1, with D unresolved. The CDR3 contains 13 residues. The ends were cut back, 4 bases at V and 11 bases at J, with 20 bases in the middle. The germline gives CDR1 DFQATT, CDR2 SNEGSKA (reference sequence). CDR3 protein: CSATAAAGGNAFF. CDR3 bases: TGCAGTGCTACCGCGGCGGCTGGAGGGAACGCTTTCTTT.

V and J are TRBV12-3 or TRBV12-4 and TRBJ2-1, with D possibly matching TRBD1 (6 bases). V lost 7 bases to trimming and J lost 10 bases, with 11 bases between them. This CDR3 is built from 11 residues. The CDR3 region has the DNA TGTGCCAGCACCCAGGGGTACGAGCAGTTCTTC. Its translation is CASTQGYEQFF.

The sample holds many counts of this clonotype. One junction end disagrees with the germline gene, perhaps due to a read error. The chain carries TRBV7-9 and TRBJ1-2, with a weak D call TRBD1 (6 bases). The CDR3 runs 11 residues. The germline gives CDR1 SEHNR, CDR2 FQNEAQ (reference sequence). The DNA for the CDR3 is TGTGCCAGCAGCTTGGACAGATTTATCGCCTTC. This sequence encodes CASSLDRFIAF.

This clonotype was seen repeatedly, ten times or more. The chain recombines TRBV20-1 with TRBJ2-7; 8 nucleotides line up with TRBD1. The CDR3 length is 13 residues. Germline CDR1 reads DFQATT; CDR2 reads SNEGSKA (reference sequence). V trimming: 6 bases; J trimming: 4 bases; junction bases outside the gene matches: 8. Written as DNA, the CDR3 is TGCAGTGCACCCCCAGGGGGCGGATACGAGCAGTACTTC. Translating gives CSAPPGGGYEQYF.

This clonotype was picked up many times. The chain couples TRBV24-1 to TRBJ1-5; D gene uncertain. The CDR3 is 12 amino acids. Germline V CDR1 and CDR2: KGHDR, SFDVKD. Trimming took off 5 bases at V and 4 bases at J, with 5 bases between the two ends. CDR3 sequence (DNA): TGTGCCACCAGTGCTCTAAATCAGCCCCAGCATTTT. Protein: CATSALNQPQHF.

This clonotype was seen repeatedly, ten times or more. The chain is built from TRBV4-1 and TRBJ2-7, with D possibly matching TRBD1 (5 bases). The germline V gene encodes CDR1 MGHRA and CDR2 YSYEKL. V was pared by 0 bases and J by 3 bases, with 15 bases between. The CDR3 sequence is 16 residues long. CDR3 region: CASSQDGQGIVYEQYF. In DNA, the CDR3 is TGCGCCAGCAGCCAAGATGGCCAGGGAATTGTCTACGAGCAGTACTTC.

This clonotype was observed at least ten times. The genes are TRBV6-5 and TRBJ2-7, with 12 bases identical to TRBD2. This CDR3 is built from 13 residues. The V gene's germline CDR1 is MNHEY and CDR2 SVGAGI. Trimming removed 7 bases from V and 12 bases from J; junction bases left unmatched: 10. The CDR3 sequence: CASTELAGGPWYF. CDR3 coding DNA: TGTGCCAGCACTGAACTAGCGGGAGGCCCTTGGTACTTC.

This clonotype was detected many times. Written as DNA, the CDR3 is TGTGCCAGCTCAACCCCGTGGAGTACGGGAGGAGATGAGCAGTTCTTC. It specifies CASSTPWSTGGDEQFF. The rearrangement uses TRBV18 and TRBJ2-1; TRBD2 matches at 7 bases. The CDR3 is 16 amino acids. CDR1 KGHSH and CDR2 LQKENI come from the germline V gene. Losses at the gene ends were 5 bases for V and 8 bases for J; bases not matched to a gene: 15.